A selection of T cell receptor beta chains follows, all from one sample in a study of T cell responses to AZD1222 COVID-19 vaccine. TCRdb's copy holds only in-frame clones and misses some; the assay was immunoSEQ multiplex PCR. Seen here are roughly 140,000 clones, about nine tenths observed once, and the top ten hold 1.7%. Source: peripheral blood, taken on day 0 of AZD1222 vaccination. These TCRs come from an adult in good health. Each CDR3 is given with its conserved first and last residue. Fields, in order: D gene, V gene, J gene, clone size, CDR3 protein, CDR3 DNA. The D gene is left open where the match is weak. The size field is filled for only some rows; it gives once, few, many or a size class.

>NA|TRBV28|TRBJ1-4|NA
CASSGVQGEGEKLFF
TGTGCCAGCAGTGGAGTCCAGGGTGAAGGTGAAAAACTGTTTTTT
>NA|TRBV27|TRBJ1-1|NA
CASSLSRDTEAFF
TGTGCCAGCAGTTTAAGCAGGGACACTGAAGCTTTCTTT
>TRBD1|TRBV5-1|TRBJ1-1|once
CASSPGGLYTEAFF
TGCGCCAGCAGCCCAGGGGGGTTGTACACTGAAGCTTTCTTT
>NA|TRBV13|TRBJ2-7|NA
CASSLGARSTYEQYF
TGTGCCAGCAGCTTAGGGGCCCGAAGTACCTACGAGCAGTACTTC
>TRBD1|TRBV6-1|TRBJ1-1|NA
CASSEDRISEAFF
TGTGCCAGCAGTGAGGACAGGATATCTGAAGCTTTCTTT
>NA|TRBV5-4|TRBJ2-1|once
CASSLGEVYNEQFF
TGTGCCAGCAGCTTGGGGGAAGTCTACAATGAGCAGTTCTTC
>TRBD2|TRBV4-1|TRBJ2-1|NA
CASSQRGTSASLEQFF
TGCGCCAGCAGCCAACGGGGGACTAGCGCATCGTTGGAGCAGTTCTTC
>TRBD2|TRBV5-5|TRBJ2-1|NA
CASSLGVTSGEQFF
TGTGCCAGCAGCTTGGGGGTGACTAGCGGTGAGCAGTTCTTC
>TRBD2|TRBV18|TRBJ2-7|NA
CASSPSGLAGPYEQYF
TGTGCCAGCTCACCAAGTGGACTAGCCGGACCCTACGAGCAGTACTTC
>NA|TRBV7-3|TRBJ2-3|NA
CASSSGPSSRGTDTQYF
TGTGCCAGCAGCTCCGGACCCTCCTCCCGCGGCACAGATACGCAGTATTTT
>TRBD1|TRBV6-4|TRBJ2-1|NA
CASSGSSGGTDEQFF
TGTGCCAGCAGTGGGTCTTCAGGGGGAACGGATGAGCAGTTCTTC
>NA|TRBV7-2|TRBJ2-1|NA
CASSMTSGPYNEQFF
TGTGCCAGCAGCATGACTTCCGGACCCTACAATGAGCAGTTCTTC
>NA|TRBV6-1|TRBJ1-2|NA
CASSEKAGSGYTF
TGTGCCAGCAGTGAAAAAGCAGGGTCGGGCTACACCTTC
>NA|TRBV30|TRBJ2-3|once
CAWSTKGTDTQYF
TGTGCCTGGAGTACCAAGGGCACAGATACGCAGTATTTT
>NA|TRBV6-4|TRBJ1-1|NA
CASSLVLGTEAFF
TGTGCCAGCAGTCTCGTTTTAGGCACTGAAGCTTTCTTT
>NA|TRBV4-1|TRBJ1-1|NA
CASSQVTRNTEAFF
TGCGCCAGCAGCCAAGTAACGAGGAACACTGAAGCTTTCTTT
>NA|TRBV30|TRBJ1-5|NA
CAWRGGVDQPQHF
TGTGCCTGGAGAGGGGGGGTGGATCAGCCCCAGCATTTT
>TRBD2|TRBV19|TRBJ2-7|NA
CASSISASGISYEQYF
TGTGCCAGTAGTATATCGGCTAGCGGAATCTCCTACGAGCAGTACTTC
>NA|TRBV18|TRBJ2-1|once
CASSQDRNEQFF
TGTGCCAGCTCACAAGACCGTAATGAGCAGTTCTTC
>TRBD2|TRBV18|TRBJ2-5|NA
CASSRGLAGGRRETQYF
TGTGCCAGCTCACGAGGACTAGCGGGAGGACGGCGGGAGACCCAGTACTTC